One T cell receptor (beta chain) is described in this entry. The antigen is undetermined. This CDR3 spans 16 amino acids. V was trimmed by 2 bases and J by 3 bases, leaving 16 bases between them. CDR1 and CDR2 from the germline V gene are DFQATT and SNEGSKA (reference sequence). The data belong to a study of response to subunit inactivated influenza vaccine. The study's findings and limits: The authors put forward the suggestion that each seasonal influenza vaccination may bring in only a limited number of new T cells.

TCRdb fed the RT-PCR reads into MiXCR, producing one record per CDR3 protein. The table includes some 520,000 distinct CDR3 sequences, 16% detected once. The rearrangement links TRBV20-1 to TRBJ2-2; maybe TRBD1 (6 bases). This material consisted of CD4+ T cells sorted from PBMCs, taken 23 to 25 months after vaccination. This receptor was identified in a man between 50 and 69 years old who received an inactivated influenza vaccine. CDR3 amino acids: CSARPYRDTHTGELFF. The DNA for the CDR3 is TGCAGTGCTAGACCGTACCGGGACACCCACACCGGGGAGCTGTTTTTT.